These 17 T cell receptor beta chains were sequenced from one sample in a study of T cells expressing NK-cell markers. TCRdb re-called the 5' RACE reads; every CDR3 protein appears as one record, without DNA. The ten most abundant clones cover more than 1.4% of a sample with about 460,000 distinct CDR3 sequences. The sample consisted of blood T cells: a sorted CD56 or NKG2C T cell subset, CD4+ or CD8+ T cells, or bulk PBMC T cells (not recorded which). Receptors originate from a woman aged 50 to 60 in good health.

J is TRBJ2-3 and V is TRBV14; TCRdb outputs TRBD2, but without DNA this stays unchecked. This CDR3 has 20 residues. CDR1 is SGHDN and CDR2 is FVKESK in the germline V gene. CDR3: CASSRGTSGIIYLCTDTQYF.

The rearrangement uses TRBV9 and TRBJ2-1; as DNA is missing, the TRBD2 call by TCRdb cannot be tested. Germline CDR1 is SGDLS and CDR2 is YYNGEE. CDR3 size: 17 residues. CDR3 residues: CASSGTGTSGTKDEQFF.

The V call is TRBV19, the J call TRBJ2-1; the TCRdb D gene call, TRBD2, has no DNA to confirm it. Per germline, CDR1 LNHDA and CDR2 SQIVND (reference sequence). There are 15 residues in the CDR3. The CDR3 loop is CASSRASGSRNEQFF.

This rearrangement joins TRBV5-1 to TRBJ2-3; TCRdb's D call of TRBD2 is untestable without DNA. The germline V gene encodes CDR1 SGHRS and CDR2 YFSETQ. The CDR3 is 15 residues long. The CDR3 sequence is CASSPSGSTADTQYF.

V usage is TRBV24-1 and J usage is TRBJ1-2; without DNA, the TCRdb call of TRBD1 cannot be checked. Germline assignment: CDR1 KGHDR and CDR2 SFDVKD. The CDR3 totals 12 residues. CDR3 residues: CATSRQGYGYTF.

The CDR3 is CASSAARRDNQPQHF. The chain carries TRBV27 and TRBJ1-5. Germline CDR1 is MNHEY and CDR2 is SMNVEV (reference sequence). The CDR3 has 15 amino acids.

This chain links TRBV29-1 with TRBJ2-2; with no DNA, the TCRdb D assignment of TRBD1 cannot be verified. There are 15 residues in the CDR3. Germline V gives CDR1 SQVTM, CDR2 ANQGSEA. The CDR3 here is CSVESRDSYTGELFF.

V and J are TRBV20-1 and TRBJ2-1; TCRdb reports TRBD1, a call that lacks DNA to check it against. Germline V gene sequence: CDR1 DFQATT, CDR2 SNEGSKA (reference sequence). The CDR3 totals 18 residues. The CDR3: CSARGRTGKRSTNNEQFF.

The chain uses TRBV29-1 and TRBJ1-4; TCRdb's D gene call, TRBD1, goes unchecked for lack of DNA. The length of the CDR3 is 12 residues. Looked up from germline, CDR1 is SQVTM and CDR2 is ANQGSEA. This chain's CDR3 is CSVGGGWEKLFF.

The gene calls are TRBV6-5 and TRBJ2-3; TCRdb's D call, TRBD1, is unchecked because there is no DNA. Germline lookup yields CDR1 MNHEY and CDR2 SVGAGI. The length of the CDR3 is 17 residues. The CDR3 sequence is CASSYQLQGSSTDTQYF.

CDR3 residues: CASSSSQGNREQYF. The V and J genes are TRBV10-2 and TRBJ2-7; TCRdb proposes TRBD1, but this gene call is untestable without DNA. The CDR3 totals 14 residues. Germline values: CDR1 WSHSY, CDR2 SAAADI.

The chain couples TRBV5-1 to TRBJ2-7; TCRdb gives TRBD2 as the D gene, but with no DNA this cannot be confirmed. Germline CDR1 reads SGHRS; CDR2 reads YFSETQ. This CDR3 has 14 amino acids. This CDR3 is CASSLGGTEYEQYF. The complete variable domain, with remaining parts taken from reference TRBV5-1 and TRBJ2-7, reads KAGVTQTPRYLIKTRGQQVTLSCSPISGHRSVSWYQQTPGQGLQFLFEYFSETQRNKGNFPGRFSGRQFSNSRSEMNVSTLELGDSALYLCASSLGGTEYEQYFGPGTRLTVT.

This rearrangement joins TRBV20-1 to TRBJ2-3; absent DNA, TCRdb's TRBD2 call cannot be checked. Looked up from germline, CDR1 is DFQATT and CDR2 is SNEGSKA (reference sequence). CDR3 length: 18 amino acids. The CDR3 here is CSARGYEVTSGSTDTQYF.

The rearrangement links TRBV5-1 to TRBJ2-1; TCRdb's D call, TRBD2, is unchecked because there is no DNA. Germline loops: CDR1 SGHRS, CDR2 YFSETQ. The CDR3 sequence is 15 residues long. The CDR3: CASSSRDFKYNEQFF.

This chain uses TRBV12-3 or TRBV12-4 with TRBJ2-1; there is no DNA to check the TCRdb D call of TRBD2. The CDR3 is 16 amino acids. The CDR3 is CASSSQGSGRLNEQFF.

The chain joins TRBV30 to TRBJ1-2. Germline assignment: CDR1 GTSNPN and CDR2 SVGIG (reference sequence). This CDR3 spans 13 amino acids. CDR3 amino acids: CAWSPQLNYGYTF.

The CDR3 sequence is CASSFWGLAGGNRADTQYF. V gene TRBV12-3 or TRBV12-4 combines with J gene TRBJ2-3; TCRdb returns TRBD2, unconfirmable since there is no DNA. This CDR3 is 19 amino acids long.